This is a list of T cell receptor beta chains from one sample in a study of shared clonotypes between healthy human individuals. Assay: immunoSEQ multiplex PCR; the TCRdb copy retains only in-frame clones and omits some. The sample includes over 2 million clones, around 96% of them seen just once. Sequencing was done on a sample of naive CD8+ T cells sorted from blood. Receptors were obtained from a man aged 18-30 years in good health. The conserved cysteine and the conserved F or W are not part of the CDR3 here. The size entry is marked missing in some rows and otherwise reads once, few, many or a size class.

clone size	V gene	J gene	CDR3 protein
.	TRBV19	TRBJ1-3	ASIGQGPGNTIY
.	TRBV19	TRBJ2-1	ASSMWLAAYNEQF
.	TRBV5-8	TRBJ1-5	ASSLRTRGIYQPQH
.	TRBV19	TRBJ2-7	ASSLEGLSQSYEQY
.	TRBV11-2	TRBJ1-5	ASSLRLQGASSNQPQH
.	TRBV27	TRBJ2-3	ASSHFGDTQY
.	TRBV9	TRBJ1-5	ASSVDDLGADLDQPQH
few	TRBV19	TRBJ1-1	ASTILHEGATEAF
.	TRBV9	TRBJ2-1	ASSLSGTSSSGGQF
.	TRBV5-1	TRBJ2-7	ASSLRSSYEQY
.	TRBV27	TRBJ2-7	ASRHTGGASYEQY
.	TRBV5-6	TRBJ1-5	ASSSGNQPQH
.	TRBV27	TRBJ2-7	ASSPFDGGQTYEQY
.	TRBV11-2	TRBJ1-1	ASSIDRTTEAF
.	TRBV30	TRBJ2-1	AWSLAGGWAHNEQF
.	TRBV28	TRBJ2-1	ASSLGESDEQF
.	TRBV28	TRBJ2-5	ASTLGGGETQY
.	TRBV19	TRBJ2-7	ASSTLAGAISYEQY
.	TRBV9	TRBJ1-4	ASSATGRNEKLF
.	TRBV4-3	TRBJ1-6	ASSPGTVAFSPLH
once	TRBV30	TRBJ2-2	AWIGTYTGELF
.	TRBV7-9	TRBJ2-7	ASLAGGSYEQY
.	TRBV7-9	TRBJ1-4	ASSTGQDLLNEKLF
.	TRBV9	TRBJ2-5	ASSAGTAQETQY
.	TRBV6-1	TRBJ2-7	ASSDLYRVGYEQY
once	TRBV9	TRBJ2-1	ASSGGPRNEQF
.	TRBV11-2	TRBJ2-7	ASSFLRVTGDEQY
.	TRBV27	TRBJ2-7	ASSAGYEQY
.	TRBV6-5	TRBJ1-1	ASSYLEGHTEAF
.	TRBV30	TRBJ2-1	AWSNGAGLNEQF
.	TRBV28	TRBJ2-1	ASTPWGGEMDEQF
.	TRBV5-4	TRBJ1-2	ASSLGGGFEGYT